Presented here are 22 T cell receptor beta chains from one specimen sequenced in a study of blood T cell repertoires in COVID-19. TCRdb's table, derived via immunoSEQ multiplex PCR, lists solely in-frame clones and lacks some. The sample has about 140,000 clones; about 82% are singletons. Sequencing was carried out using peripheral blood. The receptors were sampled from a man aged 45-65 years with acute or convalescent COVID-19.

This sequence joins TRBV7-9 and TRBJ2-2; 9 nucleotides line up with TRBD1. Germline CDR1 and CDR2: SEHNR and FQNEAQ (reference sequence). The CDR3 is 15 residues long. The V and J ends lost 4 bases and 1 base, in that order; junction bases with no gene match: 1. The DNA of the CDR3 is TGTGCCAGCAGCTCGGGACAGGGGAACACCGGGGAGCTGTTTTTT. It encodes CASSSGQGNTGELFF.

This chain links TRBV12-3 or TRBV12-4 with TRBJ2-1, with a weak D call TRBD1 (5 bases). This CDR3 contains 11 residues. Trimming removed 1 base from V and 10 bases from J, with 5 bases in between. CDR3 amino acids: CASSLEGEQFF. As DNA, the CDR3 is TGTGCCAGCAGTTTAGAGGGGGAGCAGTTCTTC.

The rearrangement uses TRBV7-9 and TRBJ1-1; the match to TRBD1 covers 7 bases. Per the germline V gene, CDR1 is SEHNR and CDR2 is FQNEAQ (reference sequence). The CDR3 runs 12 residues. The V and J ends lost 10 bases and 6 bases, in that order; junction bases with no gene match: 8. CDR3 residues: CATRTGQPEAFF. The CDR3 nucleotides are TGTGCCACTCGGACAGGCCAGCCTGAAGCTTTCTTT.

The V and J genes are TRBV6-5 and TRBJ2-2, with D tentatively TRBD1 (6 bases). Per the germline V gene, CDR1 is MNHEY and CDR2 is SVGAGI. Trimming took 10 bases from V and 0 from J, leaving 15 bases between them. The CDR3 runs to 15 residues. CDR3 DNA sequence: TGTGCCATCACTACAGGGCCAACGAACACCGGGGAGCTGTTTTTT. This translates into CAITTGPTNTGELFF.

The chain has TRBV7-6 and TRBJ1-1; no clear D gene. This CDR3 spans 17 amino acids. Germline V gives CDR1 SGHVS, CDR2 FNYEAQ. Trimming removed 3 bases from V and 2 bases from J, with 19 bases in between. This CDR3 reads CASSFHPPAGRNTEAFF. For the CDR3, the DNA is TGTGCCAGCAGCTTCCACCCTCCTGCAGGCAGAAACACTGAAGCTTTCTTT.

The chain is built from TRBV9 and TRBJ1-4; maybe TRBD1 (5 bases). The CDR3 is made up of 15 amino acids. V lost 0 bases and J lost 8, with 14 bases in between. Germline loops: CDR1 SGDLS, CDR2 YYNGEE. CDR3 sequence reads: CASSVEGGEGEKLFF. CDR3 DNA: TGTGCCAGCAGCGTAGAAGGAGGGGAAGGAGAAAAACTGTTTTTT.

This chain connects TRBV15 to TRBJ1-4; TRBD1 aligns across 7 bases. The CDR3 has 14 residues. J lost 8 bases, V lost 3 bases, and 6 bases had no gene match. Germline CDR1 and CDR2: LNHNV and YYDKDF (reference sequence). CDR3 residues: CATSRDQGDEKLFF. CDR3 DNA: TGTGCCACCAGCAGGGACCAGGGGGACGAAAAACTGTTTTTT.

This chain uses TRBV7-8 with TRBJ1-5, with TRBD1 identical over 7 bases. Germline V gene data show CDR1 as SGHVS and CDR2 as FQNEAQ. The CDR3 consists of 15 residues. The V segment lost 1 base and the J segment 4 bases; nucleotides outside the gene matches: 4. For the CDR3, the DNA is TGTGCCAGCAGCTTAGGGTCAGGGGGAAATCAGCCCCAGCATTTT. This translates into CASSLGSGGNQPQHF. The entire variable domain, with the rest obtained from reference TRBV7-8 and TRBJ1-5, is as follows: GAGVSQSPRYKVAKRGQDVALRCDPISGHVSLFWYQQALGQGPEFLTYFQNEAQLDKSGLPSDRFFAERPEGSVSTLKIQRTQQEDSAVYLCASSLGSGGNQPQHFGDGTRLSIL.

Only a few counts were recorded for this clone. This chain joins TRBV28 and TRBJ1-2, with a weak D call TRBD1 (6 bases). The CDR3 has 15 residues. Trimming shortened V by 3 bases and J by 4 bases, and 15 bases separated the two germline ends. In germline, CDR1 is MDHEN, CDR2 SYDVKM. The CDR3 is CASSFPRGQVYGYTF. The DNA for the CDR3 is TGTGCCAGCAGTTTTCCCCGGGGACAAGTCTATGGCTACACCTTC.

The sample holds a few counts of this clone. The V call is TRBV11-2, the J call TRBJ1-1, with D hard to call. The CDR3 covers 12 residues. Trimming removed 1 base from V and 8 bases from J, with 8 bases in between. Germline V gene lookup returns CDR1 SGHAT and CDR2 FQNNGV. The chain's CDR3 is CASSLGTGEAFF. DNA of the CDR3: TGTGCCAGCAGCTTAGGTACGGGGGAAGCTTTCTTT.

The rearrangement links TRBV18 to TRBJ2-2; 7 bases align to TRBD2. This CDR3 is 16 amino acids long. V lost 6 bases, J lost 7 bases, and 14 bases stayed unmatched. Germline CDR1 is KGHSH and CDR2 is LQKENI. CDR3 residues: CASSPRLAEGVGELFF. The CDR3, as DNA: TGTGCCAGCTCGCCCAGACTAGCCGAGGGAGTCGGGGAGCTGTTTTTT.

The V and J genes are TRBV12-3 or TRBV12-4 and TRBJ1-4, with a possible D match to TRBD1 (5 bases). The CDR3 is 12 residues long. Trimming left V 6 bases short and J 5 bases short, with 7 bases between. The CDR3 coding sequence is TGTGCCAGCAGGCGACAGAATGAAAAACTGTTTTTT. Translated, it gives CASRRQNEKLFF.

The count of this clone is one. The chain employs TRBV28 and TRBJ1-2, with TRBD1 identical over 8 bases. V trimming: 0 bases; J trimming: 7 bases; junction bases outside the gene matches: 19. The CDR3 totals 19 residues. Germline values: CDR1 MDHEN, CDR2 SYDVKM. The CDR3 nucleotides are TGTGCCAGCAGTTTATGGATACCTCGGACAGGGCAGAAAACTATTGGCTACACCTTC. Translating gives CASSLWIPRTGQKTIGYTF.

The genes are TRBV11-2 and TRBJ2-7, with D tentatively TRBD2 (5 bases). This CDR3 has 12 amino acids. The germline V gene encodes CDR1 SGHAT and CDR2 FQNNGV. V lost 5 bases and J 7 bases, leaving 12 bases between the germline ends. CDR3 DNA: TGTGCCAGCAGCCCCCGGACGGGGGAGCAGTACTTC. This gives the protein CASSPRTGEQYF.

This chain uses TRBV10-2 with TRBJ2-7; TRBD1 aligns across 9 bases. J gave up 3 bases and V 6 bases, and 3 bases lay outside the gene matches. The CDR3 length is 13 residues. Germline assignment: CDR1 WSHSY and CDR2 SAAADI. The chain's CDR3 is CASRGDRVYEQYF. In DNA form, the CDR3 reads TGCGCCAGCAGGGGGGACAGGGTCTACGAGCAGTACTTC.

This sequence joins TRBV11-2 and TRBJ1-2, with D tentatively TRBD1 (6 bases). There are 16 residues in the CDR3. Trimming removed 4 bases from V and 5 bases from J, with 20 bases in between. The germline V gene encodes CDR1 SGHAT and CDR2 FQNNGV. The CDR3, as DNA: TGTGCCAGCAGCTCTCCTCGAGGCAGGGGCCATTATGGCTACACCTTC. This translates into CASSSPRGRGHYGYTF.

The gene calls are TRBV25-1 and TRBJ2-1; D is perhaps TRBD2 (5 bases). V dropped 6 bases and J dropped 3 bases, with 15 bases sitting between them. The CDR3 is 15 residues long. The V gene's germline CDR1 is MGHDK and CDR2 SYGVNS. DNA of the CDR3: TGTGCCAGCAGCCTCGGACTCGCACACTACAATGAGCAGTTCTTC. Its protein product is CASSLGLAHYNEQFF.

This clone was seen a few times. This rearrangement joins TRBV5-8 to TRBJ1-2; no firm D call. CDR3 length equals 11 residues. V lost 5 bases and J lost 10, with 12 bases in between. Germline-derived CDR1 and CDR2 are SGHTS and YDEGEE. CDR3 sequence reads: CASSSGLDYTF. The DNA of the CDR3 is TGTGCCAGCAGTTCGGGGTTGGACTACACCTTC.

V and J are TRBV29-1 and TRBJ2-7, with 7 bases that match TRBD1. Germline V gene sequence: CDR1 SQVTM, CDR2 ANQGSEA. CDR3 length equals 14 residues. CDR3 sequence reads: CSARVRGQGYEQYF. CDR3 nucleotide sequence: TGCTCCGCTAGAGTTAGGGGGCAAGGATACGAGCAGTACTTC.

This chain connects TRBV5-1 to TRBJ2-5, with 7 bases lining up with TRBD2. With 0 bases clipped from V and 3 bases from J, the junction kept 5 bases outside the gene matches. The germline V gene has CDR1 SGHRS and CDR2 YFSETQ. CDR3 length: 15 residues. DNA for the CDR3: TGCGCCAGCAGCTTGGCCCGGGACTATGAAGAGACCCAGTACTTC. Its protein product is CASSLARDYEETQYF.

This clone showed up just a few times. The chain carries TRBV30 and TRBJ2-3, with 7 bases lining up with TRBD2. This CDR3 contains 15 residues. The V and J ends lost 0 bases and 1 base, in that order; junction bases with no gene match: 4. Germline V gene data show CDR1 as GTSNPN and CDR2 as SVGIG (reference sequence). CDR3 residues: CAWSVLGGGTDTQYF. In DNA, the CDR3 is TGTGCCTGGAGTGTATTGGGGGGGGGCACAGATACGCAGTATTTT. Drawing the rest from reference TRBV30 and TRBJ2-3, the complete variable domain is SQTIHQWPATLVQPVGSPLSLECTVEGTSNPNLYWYRQAAGRGLQLLFYSVGIGQISSEVPQNLSASRPQDRQFILSSKKLLLSDSGFYLCAWSVLGGGTDTQYFGPGTRLTVL.

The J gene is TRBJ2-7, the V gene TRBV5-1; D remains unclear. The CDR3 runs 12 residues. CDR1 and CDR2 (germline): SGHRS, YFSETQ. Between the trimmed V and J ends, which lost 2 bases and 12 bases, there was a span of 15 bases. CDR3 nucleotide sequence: TGCGCCAGCAGCTTCGATGGTGGTAGCTTGTACTTC. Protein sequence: CASSFDGGSLYF. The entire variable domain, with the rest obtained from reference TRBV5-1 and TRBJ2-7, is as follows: KAGVTQTPRYLIKTRGQQVTLSCSPISGHRSVSWYQQTPGQGLQFLFEYFSETQRNKGNFPGRFSGRQFSNSRSEMNVSTLELGDSALYLCASSFDGGSLYFGPGTRLTVT.